This T cell receptor (beta chain) was recovered during a study of OX40 agonist ivuxolimab in advanced cancers. Libraries were prepared by immunoSEQ multiplex PCR; TCRdb keeps only in-frame clonotypes and omits some of them. The sample records around 26,000 clones, 81% being singletons. The study's findings and limits: Researchers did not establish what antigens the expanded peripheral T cells target. Dosing at 0.1 to 3.0 mg/kg was accompanied by clonal expansion of CD4+ and CD8+ blood T cells by week 6.

As regards this clone: Its target is unknown.

The CDR3 totals 14 residues. The V end was cut by 3 bases, the J end by 5 bases, with 13 bases between. Germline-derived CDR1 and CDR2 are MDHEN and SYDVKM. The TCR comes from an adult with an advanced solid tumor such as melanoma, head and neck, liver or kidney cancer. Sequenced material: CD4+ or CD8+ T cells sorted from blood, taken in a trial of the OX40 agonist ivuxolimab. This chain uses TRBV28 with TRBJ1-1; the D is unclear. The CDR3 reads CASSFVVSMTEAFF. DNA for the CDR3: TGTGCCAGCAGTTTTGTGGTTAGTATGACTGAAGCTTTCTTT.